Sequencing of this T cell receptor beta chain was carried out in a study of identical twins. The CDR3 runs 13 residues. V gave up 6 bases and J gave up 4 bases, with 11 bases separating them. The germline CDR1 and CDR2 sequences are KGHDR and SFDVKD. MiXCR, applied by TCRdb to the 5' RACE reads, yields one record per CDR3 protein. The repertoire holds 1.5 million to 2 million distinct CDR3 sequences, with roughly 35% as singletons. Worth noting for this clonotype: Its antigen is unidentified.

The study, taken as a whole, reports: Out-of-frame alpha sequences shared by twins were enriched for low generation probability. Abundant cord blood beta clonotypes carried fewer insertions; memory repertoires showed none.

Sequencing used cord blood. The origin of this receptor is a newborn girl in good health. The chain recombines TRBV24-1 with TRBJ2-5; TRBD1 is a possible D gene (7 bases). DNA of the CDR3: TGTGCCACCAGTTCAGGGGGGTCAGAGACCCAGTACTTC. Translating gives CATSSGGSETQYF.